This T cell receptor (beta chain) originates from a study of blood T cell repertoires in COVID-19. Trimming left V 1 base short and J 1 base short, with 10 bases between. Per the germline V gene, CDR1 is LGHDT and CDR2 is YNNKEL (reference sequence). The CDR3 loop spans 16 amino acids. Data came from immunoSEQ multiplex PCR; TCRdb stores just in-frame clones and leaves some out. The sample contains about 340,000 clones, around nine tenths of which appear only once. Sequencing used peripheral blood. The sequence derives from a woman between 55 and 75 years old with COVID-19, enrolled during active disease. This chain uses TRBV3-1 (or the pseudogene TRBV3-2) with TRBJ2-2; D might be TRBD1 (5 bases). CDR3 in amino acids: CASSQGGRQNTGELFF. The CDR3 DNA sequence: TGTGCCAGCAGCCAAGGGGGCAGGCAGAACACCGGGGAGCTGTTTTTT.